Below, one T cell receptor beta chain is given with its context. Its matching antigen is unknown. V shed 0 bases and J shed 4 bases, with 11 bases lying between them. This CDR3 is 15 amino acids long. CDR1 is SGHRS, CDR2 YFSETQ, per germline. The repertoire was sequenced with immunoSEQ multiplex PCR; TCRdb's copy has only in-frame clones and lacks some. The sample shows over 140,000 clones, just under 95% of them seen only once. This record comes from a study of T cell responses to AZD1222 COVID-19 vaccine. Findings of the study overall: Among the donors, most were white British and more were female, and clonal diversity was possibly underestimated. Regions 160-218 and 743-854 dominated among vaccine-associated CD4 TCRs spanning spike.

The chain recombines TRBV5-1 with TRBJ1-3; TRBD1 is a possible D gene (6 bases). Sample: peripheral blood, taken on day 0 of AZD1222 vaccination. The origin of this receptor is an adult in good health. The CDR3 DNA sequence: TGCGCCAGCAGCTTGGGTAGGGGGAACGGAAACACCATATATTTT. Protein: CASSLGRGNGNTIYF.